The 27 T cell receptor beta chains reported below all come from one sample, sequenced in a study of lymphopenia after photon versus proton radiotherapy. The table came from immunoSEQ multiplex PCR; TCRdb's copy has only in-frame clones and leaves some out. This table has about 19,000 clones, 90% to 95% appearing once. The sequencing here drew on peripheral blood, taken from a patient treated with photon-based radiotherapy. The receptor set was obtained from a man aged 60 to 69 with pancreatic cancer.

V is TRBV25-1 and J is TRBJ1-2; D gene uncertain. With 5 bases removed from V and 4 bases from J, the gap between germline ends came to 20 bases. The CDR3 contains 16 residues. CDR1 and CDR2 from the germline V gene are MGHDK and SYGVNS. The CDR3 spells CASSSQSPAEGYGYTF. CDR3 coding DNA: TGTGCCAGCAGTTCCCAATCACCGGCAGAGGGCTATGGCTACACCTTC.

V is TRBV4-2 and J is TRBJ2-5; D is unresolved. CDR1 is LGHNA and CDR2 is YNFKEQ in the germline V gene. Between the trimmed V and J ends, which lost 4 bases and 5 bases, there was a span of 8 bases. CDR3 length equals 12 residues. CDR3 bases: TGTGCCAGCAGCCGCACCGGGGAGACCCAGTACTTC. Translation: CASSRTGETQYF.

This chain links TRBV6-1 with TRBJ2-2, with D possibly being TRBD1 or TRBD2 (5 bases each). This CDR3 is built from 13 residues. Trimming shortened V by 8 bases and J by 2 bases, and 9 bases separated the two germline ends. Germline V gives CDR1 MNHNS, CDR2 SASEGT. CDR3 in DNA: TGTGCCAGCTGGGGACGAAACACCGGGGAGCTGTTTTTT. Encoded protein: CASWGRNTGELFF.

The chain couples TRBV27 to TRBJ2-7; D perhaps matches TRBD1 (5 bases). Germline lookup yields CDR1 MNHEY and CDR2 SMNVEV (reference sequence). The CDR3 contains 13 residues. The V gene lost 5 bases and the J gene lost 5 bases, with 13 bases spanning the gap. This CDR3 reads CASSVGPHHEQYF. Here the CDR3 DNA reads TGTGCCAGCAGTGTGGGGCCCCACCACGAGCAGTACTTC.

The chain carries TRBV7-6 and TRBJ1-3; D is unclear. Germline CDR1 reads SGHVS; CDR2 reads FNYEAQ. V dropped 6 bases and J dropped 4 bases, with 19 bases sitting between them. The CDR3 spans 16 residues. The CDR3 bases are TGTGCCAGCAGTACGCAGGCAGTTACTACAGGAAACACCATATATTTT. Translating gives CASSTQAVTTGNTIYF.

This clone has just one count. The CDR3 protein is CASSLVAWQGAETQYF. In DNA form, the CDR3 reads TGTGCCAGCAGCTTAGTCGCCTGGCAGGGGGCAGAGACCCAGTACTTC. This sequence joins TRBV7-6 and TRBJ2-5, with 8 bases aligning to TRBD1. Germline V gives CDR1 SGHVS, CDR2 FNYEAQ. The CDR3 spans 16 residues. The J segment lost 4 bases and the V segment lost 1 base, leaving 8 bases of the junction unmatched. Complete variable domain (other parts from reference TRBV7-6 and TRBJ2-5): GAGVSQSPRYKVTKRGQDVALRCDPISGHVSLYWYRQALGQGPEFLTYFNYEAQQDKSGLPNDRFSAERPEGSISTLTIQRTEQRDSAMYRCASSLVAWQGAETQYFGPGTRLLVL.

The sample holds one count of this clone. The V gene is TRBV9, the J gene TRBJ2-7, with D perhaps matching TRBD1 (6 bases). Germline V gene lookup returns CDR1 SGDLS and CDR2 YYNGEE. This CDR3 has 15 amino acids. V was trimmed by 3 bases and J by 2 bases, leaving 15 bases between them. CDR3: CASSEPGQKPYEQYF. CDR3 coding DNA: TGTGCCAGCAGCGAACCCGGACAGAAACCCTACGAGCAGTACTTC.

The rearrangement links TRBV20-1 to TRBJ1-2; D gene unclear. The V gene lost 3 bases and the J gene lost 8 bases, with 10 bases spanning the gap. The CDR3 sequence is 11 residues long. Germline lookup yields CDR1 DFQATT and CDR2 SNEGSKA (reference sequence). CDR3 region: CSARSGRGYTF. The DNA of the CDR3 is TGCAGTGCTAGGTCTGGGAGGGGCTACACCTTC.

This chain uses TRBV5-4 with TRBJ2-1; maybe TRBD2 (5 bases). This CDR3 is 16 amino acids long. V lost 4 bases and J lost 0, with 14 bases in between. Germline CDR1 SGHNT, CDR2 YYREEE (reference sequence). The CDR3 coding sequence is TGTGCCAGCAGCCGGAGGAGCGTGAGCTCCTACAATGAGCAGTTCTTC. It yields the protein CASSRRSVSSYNEQFF. Full variable domain (outside the CDR3, taken from reference TRBV5-4 and TRBJ2-1): ETGVTQSPTHLIKTRGQQVTLRCSSQSGHNTVSWYQQALGQGPQFIFQYYREEENGRGNFPPRFSGLQFPNYSSELNVNALELDDSALYLCASSRRSVSSYNEQFFGPGTRLTVL.

The V and J genes are TRBV5-4 and TRBJ1-2, with a tentative D call TRBD1 (5 bases). This CDR3 spans 16 amino acids. CDR1 and CDR2 from the germline V gene are SGHNT and YYREEE (reference sequence). V gave up 3 bases and J gave up 3 bases, with 18 bases separating them. The CDR3 nucleotides read TGTGCCAGCAGCTGGGTTGGGACCGCGTCGGACTATGGCTACACCTTC. This encodes CASSWVGTASDYGYTF. Full variable domain (outside the CDR3, taken from reference TRBV5-4 and TRBJ1-2): ETGVTQSPTHLIKTRGQQVTLRCSSQSGHNTVSWYQQALGQGPQFIFQYYREEENGRGNFPPRFSGLQFPNYSSELNVNALELDDSALYLCASSWVGTASDYGYTFGSGTRLTVV.

The gene calls are TRBV11-2 and TRBJ2-6; perhaps TRBD1 as D (5 bases). V was clipped by 7 bases and J by 0 bases, with 13 bases between them. Germline-derived CDR1 and CDR2 are SGHAT and FQNNGV. This CDR3 has 16 residues. This chain's CDR3 is CASIEGAGSGANVLTF. The CDR3 DNA reads as TGTGCCAGCATAGAAGGGGCAGGCTCTGGGGCCAACGTCCTGACTTTC.

This chain links TRBV21-1 with TRBJ1-5; the listed D gene, TRBD1, was not tested against the DNA. TRBV21-1 corresponds to a pseudogene. The CDR3 spans 18 residues. The CDR3, as DNA: TGTGCCAGCACGCAAAAACAAAAGGGACAGGGGTATCAGCAGCCCCAGCATTTT. Amino acid sequence: CASTQKQKGQGYQQPQHF.

The CDR3, as DNA: TGTGCCAGCAGCAGATGGGGGCAGGGGGGTGAAAAACTGTTTTTT. It yields the protein CASSRWGQGGEKLFF. The rearrangement links TRBV7-6 to TRBJ1-4; 7 nucleotides align to TRBD1. Germline V gene data show CDR1 as SGHVS and CDR2 as FNYEAQ. The CDR3 consists of 15 residues. Unmatched junction bases numbered 10, after V lost 5 bases and J lost 7 bases.

V and J are TRBV10-3 and TRBJ2-7; D perhaps matches TRBD1 (5 bases). Per the germline V gene, CDR1 is ENHRY and CDR2 is SYGVKD. Trimming shortened V by 7 bases and J by 0 bases, and 13 bases separated the two germline ends. The CDR3 has 14 amino acids. In nucleotides, the CDR3 is TGTGCCATCAAAGAGACAGTCCCCTCCTACGAGCAGTACTTC. It encodes CAIKETVPSYEQYF.

The V call is TRBV29-1, the J call TRBJ2-1; the match to TRBD2 covers 7 bases. CDR3 length: 16 amino acids. CDR1 is SQVTM, CDR2 ANQGSEA, per germline. V was pared by 4 bases and J by 3 bases, with 12 bases of the junction left unmatched. The CDR3 DNA follows: TGCAGCGTTGGGGAGGGGCTGAATTTACACTACAATGAGCAGTTCTTC. It specifies CSVGEGLNLHYNEQFF.

The rearrangement uses TRBV4-1 and TRBJ1-1; D is undetermined. CDR3 length: 13 amino acids. Germline loops: CDR1 MGHRA, CDR2 YSYEKL. Trimming took off 2 bases at V and 1 base at J, with 5 bases between the two ends. The CDR3 sequence: CASSQRQNTEAFF. The CDR3 DNA is TGCGCCAGCAGCCAAAGACAGAACACTGAAGCTTTCTTT.

The chain recombines TRBV11-3 with TRBJ2-2, with 9 bases that match TRBD1. This CDR3 contains 18 residues. Trimming cost V 4 bases and J 0 bases; bases outside gene matches: 9. Germline loops: CDR1 SGHNT, CDR2 YENEEA. CDR3 residues: CASSSRGQGPTNTGELFF. CDR3 coding DNA: TGTGCCAGCAGCTCGAGAGGACAGGGGCCAACGAACACCGGGGAGCTGTTTTTT. The full variable domain, with the rest looked up from reference TRBV11-3 and TRBJ2-2, is EAGVVQSPRYKIIEKKQPVAFWCNPISGHNTLYWYLQNLGQGPELLIRYENEEAVDDSQLPKDRFSAERLKGVDSTLKIQPAELGDSAVYLCASSSRGQGPTNTGELFFGEGSRLTVL.

The chain links TRBV6-5 to TRBJ2-7; D uncertain. CDR1 and CDR2 from the germline V gene are MNHEY and SVGAGI. The germline V and J ends were trimmed by 2 bases and 4 bases, with 12 bases remaining between them. The CDR3 is 14 amino acids. In DNA, the CDR3 is TGTGCCAGCAGTTACGTTTCTGGATTTTACGAGCAGTACTTC. Translation gives CASSYVSGFYEQYF.

The chain uses TRBV10-1 and TRBJ2-5, with TRBD1 matching over 7 bases. The germline V gene encodes CDR1 WNHNN and CDR2 SYGVQD (reference sequence). There are 13 residues in the CDR3. J was trimmed by 2 bases and V by 5 bases; bases with no gene match: 2. This chain's CDR3 is CASSRGQQETQYF. CDR3 in DNA: TGCGCCAGCAGTAGGGGACAGCAAGAGACCCAGTACTTC.

V gene TRBV29-1 combines with J gene TRBJ1-2; D unclear. This CDR3 is built from 11 residues. V shed 7 bases and J shed 3 bases, with 9 bases lying between them. Germline V CDR1 and CDR2: SQVTM, ANQGSEA. The CDR3, as DNA: TGCAGCGCCGTGGAGGACTATGGCTACACCTTC. This translates into CSAVEDYGYTF.

This chain joins TRBV5-1 and TRBJ2-5, with 12 bases fitting TRBD2. CDR3 length: 15 residues. In germline, CDR1 is SGHRS, CDR2 YFSETQ. Germline trimming cut 4 bases from V and 6 bases from J; bases unmatched to any gene: 7. The CDR3 sequence is CASSPTSGGMQTQYF. In DNA form, the CDR3 reads TGCGCCAGCAGCCCAACTAGCGGGGGGATGCAGACCCAGTACTTC.

This clone was found once. Here the CDR3 DNA reads TGTGCCAGCTCACCAGGGTTGAACTACAATGAGCAGTTCTTC. This sequence encodes CASSPGLNYNEQFF. V gene TRBV18 combines with J gene TRBJ2-1; D unclear. The germline V gene has CDR1 KGHSH and CDR2 LQKENI. The CDR3 loop spans 14 amino acids. V gave up 2 bases and J gave up 3 bases, with 8 bases separating them.

The J gene is TRBJ1-6, the V gene TRBV5-4; D unclear. The CDR3 is made up of 14 amino acids. V was clipped by 2 bases and J by 5 bases, with 8 bases between them. Looked up from germline, CDR1 is SGHNT and CDR2 is YYREEE (reference sequence). The CDR3 reads CASSFKQNNSPLHF. The CDR3 DNA reads as TGTGCCAGCAGCTTTAAACAGAATAATTCACCCCTCCACTTT. The full variable domain, completed using reference TRBV5-4 and TRBJ1-6, is ETGVTQSPTHLIKTRGQQVTLRCSSQSGHNTVSWYQQALGQGPQFIFQYYREEENGRGNFPPRFSGLQFPNYSSELNVNALELDDSALYLCASSFKQNNSPLHFGNGTRLTVT.

V usage is TRBV5-6 and J usage is TRBJ1-2; D possibly corresponds to TRBD1 (5 bases). V lost 6 bases to trimming and J lost 8 bases, with 17 bases between them. The CDR3 covers 13 residues. Germline lookup yields CDR1 SGHDT and CDR2 YYEEEE. CDR3 bases: TGTGCCAGCATCATTCAGCCGGGGCAGGGCTACACCTTC. Protein sequence: CASIIQPGQGYTF.

This chain connects TRBV18 to TRBJ2-5; 7 positions match TRBD2. The germline gives CDR1 KGHSH, CDR2 LQKENI. Unmatched junction bases numbered 10, after V lost 2 bases and J lost 7 bases. The CDR3 loop spans 15 amino acids. The CDR3 sequence: CASSPLMGGPGTQYF. DNA for the CDR3: TGTGCCAGCTCACCATTAATGGGAGGGCCCGGGACCCAGTACTTC.

This chain links TRBV11-2 with TRBJ1-1, with D perhaps TRBD1 (5 bases). The CDR3 runs to 13 residues. Trimming shortened V by 3 bases and J by 7 bases, and 12 bases separated the two germline ends. The germline V gene encodes CDR1 SGHAT and CDR2 FQNNGV. The CDR3 protein is CASSFFRQGEAFF. The DNA for the CDR3 is TGTGCCAGCAGCTTTTTCCGGCAGGGTGAAGCTTTCTTT.

The chain couples TRBV11-2 to TRBJ2-7; D is undetermined. The CDR3 extends over 15 amino acids. V gave up 0 bases and J gave up 2 bases, with 11 bases separating them. Germline CDR1 and CDR2: SGHAT and FQNNGV. As DNA, the CDR3 is TGTGCCAGCAGCTTAGACTCGTTGCCAGCCTACGAGCAGTACTTC. Its protein is CASSLDSLPAYEQYF.